The following is a T cell receptor beta chain sequence with its context. Its target is not known. Germline lookup yields CDR1 MNHEY and CDR2 SMNVEV (reference sequence). The CDR3 extends over 14 amino acids. Trimming at V came to 6 bases and at J to 6 bases, leaving 10 bases not matched to a gene. The record originates from a study of cytomegalovirus exposure and HLA in healthy donors. Primers for the PCR totalled 60 Vbeta and 13 Jbeta. Only in-frame clones appear in the TCRdb table, and some are missing; sequencing was by immunoSEQ multiplex PCR. Of around 190,000 clones listed, around 77% are singletons. Findings of the study overall: The authors assumed roughly uniform sequencing depth across donors for presence/absence analyses. Approximately 160 TCR beta chains were listed as cytomegalovirus-associated. Most TCR sequences showed up rarely, but some public TCRs showed up in many donors. After further analysis at a later stage, 16,951 TCR beta sequences were associated with HLA alleles at 0.05 false discovery rate.

The material sequenced was PBMCs. This receptor was taken from a woman between 25 and 40 years old in good health and CMV-seronegative. The rearrangement uses TRBV27 and TRBJ1-1, with TRBD1 identical over 7 bases. CDR3 in DNA: TGTGCCAGCAGACCAGGGGGGTCAATGGCTGAAGCTTTCTTT. It codes for CASRPGGSMAEAFF.